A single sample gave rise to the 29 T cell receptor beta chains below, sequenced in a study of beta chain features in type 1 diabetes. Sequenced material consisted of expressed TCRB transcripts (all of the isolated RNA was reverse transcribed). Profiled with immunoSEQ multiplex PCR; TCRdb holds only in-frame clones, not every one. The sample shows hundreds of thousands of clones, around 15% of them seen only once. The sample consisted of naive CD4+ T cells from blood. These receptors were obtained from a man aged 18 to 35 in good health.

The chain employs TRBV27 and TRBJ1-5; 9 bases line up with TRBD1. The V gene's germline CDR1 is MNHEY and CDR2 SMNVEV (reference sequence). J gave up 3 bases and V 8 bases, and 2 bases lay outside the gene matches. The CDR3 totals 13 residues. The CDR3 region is CASRDRANQPQHF. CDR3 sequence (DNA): TGTGCCAGCCGGGACAGGGCCAATCAGCCCCAGCATTTT.

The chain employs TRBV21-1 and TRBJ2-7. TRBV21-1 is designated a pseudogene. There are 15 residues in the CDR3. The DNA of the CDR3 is TGTGCCAGCAGCAAACGAGTATCGGACTCCTACGAGCAGTACTTC. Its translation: CASSKRVSDSYEQYF.

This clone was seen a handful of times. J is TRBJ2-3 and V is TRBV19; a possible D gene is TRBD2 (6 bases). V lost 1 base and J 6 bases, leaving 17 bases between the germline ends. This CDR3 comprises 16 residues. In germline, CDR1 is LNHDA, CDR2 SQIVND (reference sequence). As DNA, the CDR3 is TGTGCCAGTAGTATAGTAACGGGTATCGCGGGGGATACGCAGTATTTT. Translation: CASSIVTGIAGDTQYF.

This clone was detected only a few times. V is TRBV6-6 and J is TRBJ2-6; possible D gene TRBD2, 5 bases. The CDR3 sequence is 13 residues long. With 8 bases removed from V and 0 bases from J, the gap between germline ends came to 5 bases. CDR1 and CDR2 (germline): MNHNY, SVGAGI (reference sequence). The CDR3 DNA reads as TGTGCCAGCCGGGACTCTGGGGCCAACGTCCTGACTTTC. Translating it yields CASRDSGANVLTF.

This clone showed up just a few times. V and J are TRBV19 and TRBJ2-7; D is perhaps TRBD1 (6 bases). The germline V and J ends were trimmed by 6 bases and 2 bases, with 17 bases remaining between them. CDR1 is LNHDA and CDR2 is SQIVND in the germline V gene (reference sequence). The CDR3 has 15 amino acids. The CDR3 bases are TGTGCCAGTAGCCTTATCGGGACAAGACCCTACGAGCAGTACTTC. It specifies CASSLIGTRPYEQYF.

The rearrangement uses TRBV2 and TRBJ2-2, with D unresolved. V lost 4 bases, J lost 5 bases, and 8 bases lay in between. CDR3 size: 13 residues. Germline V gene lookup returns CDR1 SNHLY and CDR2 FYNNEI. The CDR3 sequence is CASSAGRTGELFF. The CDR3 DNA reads TGTGCCAGCAGTGCCGGCAGAACCGGGGAGCTGTTTTTT. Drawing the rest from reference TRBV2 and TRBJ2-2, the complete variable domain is EPEVTQTPSHQVTQMGQEVILRCVPISNHLYFYWYRQILGQKVEFLVSFYNNEISEKSEIFDDQFSVERPDGSNFTLKIRSTKLEDSAMYFCASSAGRTGELFFGEGSRLTVL.

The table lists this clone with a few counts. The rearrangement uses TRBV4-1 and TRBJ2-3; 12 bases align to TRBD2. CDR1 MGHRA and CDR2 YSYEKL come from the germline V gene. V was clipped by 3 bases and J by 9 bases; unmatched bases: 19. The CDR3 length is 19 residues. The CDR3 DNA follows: TGCGCCAGCAGCCAGCCTCTTAGGACTAGCGGGACAGCACATGGAACGCAGTATTTT. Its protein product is CASSQPLRTSGTAHGTQYF.

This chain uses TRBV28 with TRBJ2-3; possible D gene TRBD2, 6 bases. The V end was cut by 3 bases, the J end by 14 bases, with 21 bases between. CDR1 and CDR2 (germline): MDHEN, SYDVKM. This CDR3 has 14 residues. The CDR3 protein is CASSLSLGGSGWYF. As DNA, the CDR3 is TGTGCCAGCAGTTTGTCTTTGGGAGGCTCCGGGTGGTATTTT.

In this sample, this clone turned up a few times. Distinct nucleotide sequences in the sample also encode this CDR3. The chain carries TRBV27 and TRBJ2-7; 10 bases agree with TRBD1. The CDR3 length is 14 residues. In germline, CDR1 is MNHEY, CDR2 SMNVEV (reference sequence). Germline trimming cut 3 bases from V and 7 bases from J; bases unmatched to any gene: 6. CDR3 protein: CASSLRQGAGEQYF. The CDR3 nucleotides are TGTGCCAGCAGTTTGAGACAGGGGGCTGGGGAGCAGTACTTC.

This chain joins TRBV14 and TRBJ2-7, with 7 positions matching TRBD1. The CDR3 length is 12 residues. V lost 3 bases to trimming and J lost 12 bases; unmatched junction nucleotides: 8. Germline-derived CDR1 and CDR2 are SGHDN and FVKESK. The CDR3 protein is CASSHGTVNLYF. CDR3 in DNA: TGTGCCAGCAGCCACGGGACAGTGAATCTGTACTTC.

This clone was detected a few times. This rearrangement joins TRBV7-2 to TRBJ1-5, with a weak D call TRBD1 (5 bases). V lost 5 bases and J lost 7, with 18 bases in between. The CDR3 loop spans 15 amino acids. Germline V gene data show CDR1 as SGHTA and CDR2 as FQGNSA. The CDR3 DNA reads TGTGCCAGCAGCCTAGGTCCTGGGGGTCAGCAGCCCCAGCATTTT. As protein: CASSLGPGGQQPQHF. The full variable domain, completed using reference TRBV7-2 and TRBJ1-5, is GAGVSQSPSNKVTEKGKDVELRCDPISGHTALYWYRQSLGQGLEFLIYFQGNSAPDKSGLPSDRFSAERTGGSVSTLTIQRTQQEDSAVYLCASSLGPGGQQPQHFGDGTRLSIL.

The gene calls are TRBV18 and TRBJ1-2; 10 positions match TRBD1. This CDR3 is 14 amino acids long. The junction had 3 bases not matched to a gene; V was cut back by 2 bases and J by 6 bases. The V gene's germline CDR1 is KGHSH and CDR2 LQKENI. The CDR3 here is CASSPWDRGHGYTF. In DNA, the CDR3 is TGTGCCAGCTCACCATGGGACAGGGGCCATGGCTACACCTTC.

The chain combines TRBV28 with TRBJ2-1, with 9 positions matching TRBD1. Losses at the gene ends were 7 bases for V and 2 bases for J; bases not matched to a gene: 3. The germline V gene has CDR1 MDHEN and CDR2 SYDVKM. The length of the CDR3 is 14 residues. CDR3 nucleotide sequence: TGTGCCAGCACCGGGACAGGGCCCTACAATGAGCAGTTCTTC. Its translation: CASTGTGPYNEQFF. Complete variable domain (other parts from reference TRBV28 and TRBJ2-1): DVKVTQSSRYLVKRTGEKVFLECVQDMDHENMFWYRQDPGLGLRLIYFSYDVKMKEKGDIPEGYSVSREKKERFSLILESASTNQTSMYLCASTGTGPYNEQFFGPGTRLTVL.

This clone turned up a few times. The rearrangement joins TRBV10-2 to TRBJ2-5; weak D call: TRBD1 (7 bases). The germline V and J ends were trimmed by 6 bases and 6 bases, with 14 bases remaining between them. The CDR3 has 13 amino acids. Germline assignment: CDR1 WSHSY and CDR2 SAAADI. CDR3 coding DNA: TGCGCCAGCAGCGCAGGGGGGCGGCAGACCCAGTACTTC. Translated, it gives CASSAGGRQTQYF.

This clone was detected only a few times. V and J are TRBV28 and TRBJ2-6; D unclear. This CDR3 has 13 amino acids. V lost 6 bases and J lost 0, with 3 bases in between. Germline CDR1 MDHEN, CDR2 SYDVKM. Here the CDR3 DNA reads TGTGCCAGCAGAGACTCTGGGGCCAACGTCCTGACTTTC. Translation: CASRDSGANVLTF.

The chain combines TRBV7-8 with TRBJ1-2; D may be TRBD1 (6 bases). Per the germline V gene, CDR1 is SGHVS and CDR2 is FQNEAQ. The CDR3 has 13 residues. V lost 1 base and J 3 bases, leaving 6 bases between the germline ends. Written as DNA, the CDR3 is TGTGCCAGCAGCTTAGACAGGGACTATGGCTACACCTTC. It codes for CASSLDRDYGYTF.

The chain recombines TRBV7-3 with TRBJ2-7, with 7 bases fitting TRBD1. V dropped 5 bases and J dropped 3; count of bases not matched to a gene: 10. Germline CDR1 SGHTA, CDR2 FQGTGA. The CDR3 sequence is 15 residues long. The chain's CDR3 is CASSLAGTVVYEQYF. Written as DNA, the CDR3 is TGTGCCAGCAGCCTCGCCGGGACAGTCGTCTACGAGCAGTACTTC.

CDR3 sequence (DNA): TGTGCCAGCAGCTTGACAGGGAGAAACACCGGGGAGCTGTTTTTT. It is translated as CASSLTGRNTGELFF. The chain links TRBV5-6 to TRBJ2-2; possible D gene TRBD1, 6 bases. The germline gives CDR1 SGHDT, CDR2 YYEEEE. CDR3 length: 15 amino acids. Trimming shortened V by 1 base and J by 2 bases, and 9 bases separated the two germline ends.

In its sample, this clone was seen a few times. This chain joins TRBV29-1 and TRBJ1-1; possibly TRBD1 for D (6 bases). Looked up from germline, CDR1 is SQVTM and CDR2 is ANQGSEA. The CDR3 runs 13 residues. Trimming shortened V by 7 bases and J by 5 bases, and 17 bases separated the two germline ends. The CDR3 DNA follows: TGCAGCGCCGGTCACAGGGAGGCGACTGAAGCTTTCTTT. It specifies CSAGHREATEAFF.

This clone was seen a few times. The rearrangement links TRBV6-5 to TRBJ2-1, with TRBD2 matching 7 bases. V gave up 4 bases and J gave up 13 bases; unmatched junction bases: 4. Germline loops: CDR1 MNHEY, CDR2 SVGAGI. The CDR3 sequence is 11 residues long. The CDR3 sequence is CASSSRDYQFF. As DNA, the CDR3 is TGTGCCAGCAGTTCACGGGACTACCAGTTCTTC.

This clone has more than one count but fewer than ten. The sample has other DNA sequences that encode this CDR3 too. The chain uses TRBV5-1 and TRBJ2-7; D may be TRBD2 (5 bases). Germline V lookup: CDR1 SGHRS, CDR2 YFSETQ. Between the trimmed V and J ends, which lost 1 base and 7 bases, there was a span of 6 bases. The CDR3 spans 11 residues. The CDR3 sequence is CASSLRGEQYF. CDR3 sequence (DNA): TGCGCCAGCAGCTTGCGGGGTGAGCAGTACTTC.

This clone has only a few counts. The CDR3 coding sequence is TGTGCCAGCAGCTTATGGACTAGCGGGAGTACAGATACGCAGTATTTT. Translated, it gives CASSLWTSGSTDTQYF. The chain carries TRBV5-4 and TRBJ2-3, with 13 bases that match TRBD2. CDR1 SGHNT and CDR2 YYREEE come from the germline V gene (reference sequence). V gave up 2 bases and J gave up 3 bases; unmatched junction bases: 3. The length of the CDR3 is 16 residues.

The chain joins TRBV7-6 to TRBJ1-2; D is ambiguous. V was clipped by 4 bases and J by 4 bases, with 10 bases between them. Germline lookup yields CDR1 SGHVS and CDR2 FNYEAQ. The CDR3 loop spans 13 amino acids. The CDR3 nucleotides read TGTGCCAGCAGCTCGGACGGAGTCTATGGCTACACCTTC. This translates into CASSSDGVYGYTF.

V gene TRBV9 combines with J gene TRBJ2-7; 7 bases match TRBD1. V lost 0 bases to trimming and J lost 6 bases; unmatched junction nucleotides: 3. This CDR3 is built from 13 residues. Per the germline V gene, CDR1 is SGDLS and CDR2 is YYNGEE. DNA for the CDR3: TGTGCCAGCAGCGTAGTAGGGGGCGGCGAGCAGTACTTC. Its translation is CASSVVGGGEQYF.

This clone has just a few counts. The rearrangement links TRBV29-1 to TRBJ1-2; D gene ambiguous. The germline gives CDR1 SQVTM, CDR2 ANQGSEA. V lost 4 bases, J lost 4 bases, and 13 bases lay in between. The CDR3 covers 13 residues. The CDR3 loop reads CSVGGRSSYGYTF. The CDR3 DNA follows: TGCAGCGTTGGTGGCAGGAGTTCCTATGGCTACACCTTC.

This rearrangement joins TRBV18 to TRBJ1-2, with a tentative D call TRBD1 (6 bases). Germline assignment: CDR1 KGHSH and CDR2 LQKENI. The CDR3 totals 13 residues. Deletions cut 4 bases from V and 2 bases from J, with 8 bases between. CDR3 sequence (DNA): TGTGCCAGCTCACAGGGACACAACTATGGCTACACCTTC. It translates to CASSQGHNYGYTF.

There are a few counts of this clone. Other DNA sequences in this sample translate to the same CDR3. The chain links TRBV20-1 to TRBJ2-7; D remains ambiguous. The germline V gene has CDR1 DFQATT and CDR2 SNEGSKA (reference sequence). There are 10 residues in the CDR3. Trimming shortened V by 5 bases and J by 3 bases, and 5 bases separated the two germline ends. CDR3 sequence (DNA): TGCAGTGCTCGCCTCTACGAGCAGTACTTC. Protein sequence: CSARLYEQYF.

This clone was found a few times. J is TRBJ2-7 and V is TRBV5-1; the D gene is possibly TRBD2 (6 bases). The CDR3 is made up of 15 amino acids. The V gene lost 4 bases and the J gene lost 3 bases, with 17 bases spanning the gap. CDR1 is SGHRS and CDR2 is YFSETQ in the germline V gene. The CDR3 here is CASSNKLGGDYEQYF. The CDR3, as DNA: TGCGCCAGCAGCAACAAACTCGGAGGGGACTACGAGCAGTACTTC.

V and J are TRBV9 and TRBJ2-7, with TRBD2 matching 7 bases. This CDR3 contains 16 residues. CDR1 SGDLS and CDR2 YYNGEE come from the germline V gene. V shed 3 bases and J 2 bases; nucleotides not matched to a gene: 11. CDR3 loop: CASSATSGMDPYEQYF. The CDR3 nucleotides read TGTGCCAGCAGCGCGACAAGCGGGATGGACCCCTACGAGCAGTACTTC. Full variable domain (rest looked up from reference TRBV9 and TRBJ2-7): DSGVTQTPKHLITATGQRVTLRCSPRSGDLSVYWYQQSLDQGLQFLIQYYNGEERAKGNILERFSAQQFPDLHSELNLSSLELGDSALYFCASSATSGMDPYEQYFGPGTRLTVT.